This T cell receptor beta chain was sequenced in a study of identical twins. The sample holds many counts of this clonotype. Its antigen remains unknown. MiXCR, run by TCRdb on the 5' RACE reads, gives a single entry per CDR3 protein. This sample yields around 690,000 distinct CDR3 sequences, of which approximately 22% are seen a single time; more than 4% belongs to the top ten. Notes on the study in general: Out-of-frame TCR alpha sharing in monozygotic twins exceeded recombination model predictions.

A further study also used this sample, focusing on T cells expressing NK-cell markers. That paper states: Expanded NKG2C+ T cell clones had unclear HCMV specificity.

The receptor was isolated from a woman younger than 30 in good health. Source material: PBMCs.

As DNA, the CDR3 is TGTGCCAGCAGCTTAGTCCAGGGCGGGTCCTACGAGCAGTACTTC. Amino acid sequence: CASSLVQGGSYEQYF. The chain has TRBV7-2 and TRBJ2-7; tentatively, D is TRBD1 or TRBD2 (5 bases each). This CDR3 region has 15 residues. Germline CDR1 is SGHTA and CDR2 is FQGNSA. V shed 1 base and J shed 1 base, with 11 bases lying between them.